Each of the 8 T cell receptor beta chains below was sequenced from the same sample in a study of OX40 agonist ivuxolimab in advanced cancers. The data were produced by immunoSEQ multiplex PCR, yet TCRdb's version contains in-frame clones alone and is incomplete. This table holds about 73,000 clones, roughly 80% found once. Specimen: CD4+ or CD8+ T cells sorted from blood, collected in a trial of the OX40 agonist ivuxolimab. The receptor source for this set is an adult with an advanced solid tumor such as melanoma, head and neck, liver or kidney cancer.

This clone has more than one count but fewer than ten. This sequence joins TRBV20-1 and TRBJ1-1, with D uncertain. Germline V lookup: CDR1 DFQATT, CDR2 SNEGSKA (reference sequence). V was pared by 5 bases and J by 11 bases, with 12 bases between. The length of the CDR3 is 10 residues. The CDR3 here is CSADGPEAFF. DNA for the CDR3: TGCAGTGCTGATGGGCCCGAGGCTTTCTTT.

The V gene is TRBV27, the J gene TRBJ2-1; 8 bases agree with TRBD2. The CDR3 runs 16 residues. CDR1 and CDR2 from the germline V gene are MNHEY and SMNVEV (reference sequence). V shed 5 bases and J 12 bases; nucleotides not matched to a gene: 18. The CDR3 reads CASSPLIPAGAGAQFF. The CDR3 DNA is TGTGCCAGCAGTCCCCTTATCCCAGCGGGGGCCGGAGCGCAGTTCTTC.

The genes are TRBV7-2 and TRBJ2-1, with D perhaps matching TRBD1 or TRBD2 (5 bases each). Germline assignment: CDR1 SGHTA and CDR2 FQGNSA. V was shortened by 5 bases and J by 7 bases, with 18 bases between the two germline ends. This CDR3 comprises 15 residues. For the CDR3, the DNA is TGTGCCAGCAGCGATGGGCAGGGAGTTCTGAATGAGCAGTTCTTC. It is translated as CASSDGQGVLNEQFF.

The chain is built from TRBV9 and TRBJ1-5; D not resolved. Germline loops: CDR1 SGDLS, CDR2 YYNGEE. The CDR3 has 13 amino acids. V gave up 0 bases and J gave up 14 bases, with 15 bases separating them. This chain's CDR3 is CASSVGREHPEHF. The DNA of the CDR3 is TGTGCCAGCAGCGTAGGGAGGGAACACCCGGAGCATTTT.

The V gene is TRBV11-3, the J gene TRBJ2-1; 11 positions agree with TRBD2. Germline V gene sequence: CDR1 SGHNT, CDR2 YENEEA. The CDR3 has 15 residues. With 4 bases clipped from V and 5 bases from J, the junction kept 4 bases outside the gene matches. The CDR3 coding sequence is TGTGCCAGCAGCTGGGGACTAGCGGCCGACAATGAGCAGTTCTTC. Its protein product is CASSWGLAADNEQFF.

The chain recombines TRBV4-3 with TRBJ2-7; the match to TRBD1 covers 8 bases. Germline trimming cut 1 base from V and 5 bases from J; bases unmatched to any gene: 7. This CDR3 comprises 15 residues. CDR1 is LGHNA, CDR2 YSLEER, per germline. CDR3 DNA sequence: TGCGCCAGCAGCCAAGCGGACAGGGCTCGCCACGAGCAGTACTTC. It is translated as CASSQADRARHEQYF.

This clone was detected only a few times. CDR3 region: CASSVGQGSYTF. The CDR3 DNA reads as TGTGCCAGCAGTGTGGGACAGGGTAGCTACACCTTC. The rearrangement uses TRBV6-1 and TRBJ1-2; 9 positions match TRBD1. The V and J ends lost 4 bases and 9 bases, in that order; junction bases with no gene match: 3. Germline assignment: CDR1 MNHNS and CDR2 SASEGT. The CDR3 covers 12 residues.

The chain combines TRBV7-2 with TRBJ2-1, with TRBD2 matching over 9 bases. With 5 bases clipped from V and 1 base from J, the junction kept 12 bases outside the gene matches. Germline CDR1 reads SGHTA; CDR2 reads FQGNSA. The CDR3 is made up of 18 amino acids. CDR3 amino acids: CASSLSSGGTQSYNEQFF. CDR3 coding DNA: TGTGCCAGCAGCCTCTCCAGCGGGGGGACTCAATCCTACAATGAGCAGTTCTTC.